This T cell receptor (beta chain) was sequenced in a study of T cells in Graves' hyperthyroidism and ophthalmopathy. The CDR3 covers 13 residues. Trimming left V 4 bases short and J 7 bases short, with 14 bases between. Per germline, CDR1 DFQATT and CDR2 SNEGSKA (reference sequence). It was RNA transcripts that yielded the amplified TCR beta CDR3 regions. First-round RT-PCR of the TCR CDR3 relied on the HTBI primer set. MiXCR, applied by TCRdb to the multiplex PCR reads, yields one record per CDR3 protein. The sample holds hundreds of thousands of distinct CDR3 sequences; about 15% are singletons and the top ten take roughly a tenth. Over 18 months, lack of ophthalmopathy progression marked Graves' hyperthyroidism as stable.

The sequenced sample consisted of blood. This clonotype was sampled from a young woman with Graves' hyperthyroidism. V is TRBV20-1 and J is TRBJ2-1; D not certain. CDR3 residues: CSAKAPFRNEQFF. The CDR3 DNA reads TGCAGTGCTAAAGCCCCCTTCCGAAATGAGCAGTTCTTC.